This T cell receptor (beta chain) comes out of a study of blood T cell repertoires in COVID-19. At the level of the study: COVID-19 samples, acute and convalescent, were from the United States, Italy and Spain. The analysed material was cDNA or gDNA that came from T cells, B-cell-depleted T cells, or PBMCs.

The table came from immunoSEQ multiplex PCR; TCRdb's copy has only in-frame clones and leaves some out. Of around 62,000 clones listed, approximately 94% are singletons. This CDR3 region has 12 residues. V lost 4 bases and J 5 bases, leaving 9 bases between the germline ends. Per germline, CDR1 SGHRS and CDR2 YFSETQ. V is TRBV5-1 and J is TRBJ2-5; D perhaps matches TRBD2 (6 bases). What was sequenced was peripheral blood. The clonotype comes from a man in his 70s with active COVID-19. Here the CDR3 DNA reads TGCGCCAGCAGCCTGGAGGGGGAGACCCAGTACTTC. Translated, it gives CASSLEGETQYF.